The next 5 T cell receptor beta chains were all read from a single sample in a study of CD8 T cells in Susac syndrome. With random hexamers, reverse transcription was performed on about 0.5 to 1 ug of RNA. A single record per CDR3 protein comes from TCRdb applying MiXCR to the immunoSEQ multiplex PCR reads. The sample consists of roughly 200,000 distinct CDR3 sequences, 94% of them appearing once. Material for sequencing was CD4+ T cells from PBMCs. The receptor source for this set is a human donor with Susac syndrome.

The rearrangement joins TRBV12-3 or TRBV12-4 to TRBJ2-5; D remains unclear. V was clipped by 3 bases and J by 3 bases, with 5 bases between them. There are 12 residues in the CDR3. Here the CDR3 reads CASSFAEETQYF. The CDR3 region has the DNA TGTGCCAGCAGTTTCGCTGAAGAGACCCAGTACTTC.

Only one count was recorded for this clonotype. The chain recombines TRBV19 with TRBJ2-5; tentatively, D is TRBD1 or TRBD2 (5 bases each). CDR3 length equals 15 residues. Germline lookup yields CDR1 LNHDA and CDR2 SQIVND (reference sequence). The V end lost 3 bases, the J end lost 5 bases, and 16 bases lay between the germline ends. CDR3 residues: CASSISTAVWETQYF. The CDR3, as DNA: TGTGCCAGTAGTATTTCGACAGCGGTCTGGGAGACCCAGTACTTC.

The chain couples TRBV3-1 to TRBJ2-2, with D possibly matching TRBD1 (5 bases). The CDR3 loop spans 12 amino acids. V was pared by 6 bases and J by 7 bases, with 9 bases between. Germline V gene lookup returns CDR1 LGHDT and CDR2 YNNKEL (reference sequence). CDR3 coding DNA: TGTGCCAGCAGTCGCGACAGCGGGGAGCTGTTTTTT. Translated, it gives CASSRDSGELFF.

This chain connects TRBV19 to TRBJ2-4; 11 bases are shared with TRBD1. CDR1 and CDR2 (germline): LNHDA, SQIVND (reference sequence). The CDR3 extends over 17 amino acids. Losses at the gene ends were 4 bases for V and 1 base for J; bases not matched to a gene: 6. Here the CDR3 DNA reads TGTGCCAGTAGTACCGGGACAGGGGGTATGGCCAAAAACATTCAGTACTTC. Translating it yields CASSTGTGGMAKNIQYF. Full variable domain (remainder filled in from reference TRBV19 and TRBJ2-4): DGGITQSPKYLFRKEGQNVTLSCEQNLNHDAMYWYRQDPGQGLRLIYYSQIVNDFQKGDIAEGYSVSREKKESFPLTVTSAQKNPTAFYLCASSTGTGGMAKNIQYFGAGTRLSVL.

V is TRBV3-1 and J is TRBJ1-1; no clear D. Trimming removed 4 bases from V and 5 bases from J, with 11 bases in between. The germline gives CDR1 LGHDT, CDR2 YNNKEL (reference sequence). CDR3 size: 13 residues. DNA of the CDR3: TGTGCCAGCAGCCTCTACTCGGGAACTGAAGCTTTCTTT. Translating gives CASSLYSGTEAFF.